The clone carrying this T cell receptor (beta chain) was seen more than once but under ten times. These data come from a study of blood T cell repertoires in COVID-19. The overall study: There were acute and convalescent COVID-19 samples, and they came from the United States, Italy and Spain. Sources were T cells, B-cell-depleted T cells, or PBMCs; the material itself was cDNA or gDNA.

Study processing details: Reference gene primer amplification gave nucleated cell count estimates. Profiling relied on immunoSEQ multiplex PCR, and the TCRdb table lists in-frame clones only, not all of them. V, J and clone size are those of that table, while D and trimming were read from the DNA. In the table there are under 250,000 clones, about four fifths of which are singletons. The sample consisted of peripheral blood. The clonotype originates from a man aged 80 or over with acute or convalescent COVID-19.

The CDR3 loop reads CASSKADSRNTIYF. CDR3 nucleotide sequence: TGTGCCAGCAGCAAAGCCGACAGTAGAAACACCATATATTTT. The V call is TRBV21-1, the J call TRBJ1-3; the D call of TRBD1 is as the table states it, not checked on the DNA. TRBV21-1 is flagged as a pseudogene. The CDR3 sequence is 14 residues long.